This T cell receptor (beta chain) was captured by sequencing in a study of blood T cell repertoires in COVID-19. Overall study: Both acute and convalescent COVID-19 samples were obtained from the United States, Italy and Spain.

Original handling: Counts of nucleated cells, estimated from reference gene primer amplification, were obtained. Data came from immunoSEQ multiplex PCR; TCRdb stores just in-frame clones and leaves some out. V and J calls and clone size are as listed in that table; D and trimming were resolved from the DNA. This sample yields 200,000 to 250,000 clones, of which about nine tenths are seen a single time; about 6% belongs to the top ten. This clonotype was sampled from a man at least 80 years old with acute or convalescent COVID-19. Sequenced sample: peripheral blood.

The CDR3 is CASSEYPGAIGELFF. The CDR3 coding sequence is TGTGCCAGCAGTGAATACCCGGGAGCTATCGGGGAGCTGTTTTTT. The V call is TRBV25-1, the J call TRBJ2-2; the D gene is possibly TRBD2 (6 bases). Trimming took 0 bases from V and 7 from J, leaving 12 bases between them. CDR3 length equals 15 residues. Germline CDR1 is MGHDK and CDR2 is SYGVNS.